The 13 T cell receptor beta chains below all came from one sample that was sequenced in a study of lymphopenia after photon versus proton radiotherapy. Method: immunoSEQ multiplex PCR; TCRdb's copy keeps in-frame clones and lacks some. The sample contains 65,000 to 75,000 clones, 87% of which appear only once. The sequenced sample was peripheral blood, obtained from a patient treated with proton-based radiotherapy. The receptor set was obtained from a man older than 75 with esophageal cancer.

This sequence joins TRBV7-7 and TRBJ2-1; 9 positions match TRBD2. The CDR3 length is 16 residues. Germline CDR1 and CDR2: SSHAT and FNYEAQ (reference sequence). V was pared by 1 base and J by 8 bases, with 9 bases of the junction left unmatched. The CDR3 sequence is CASSLGVAGDIDEQFF. The CDR3 coding sequence is TGTGCCAGCAGCTTAGGAGTAGCGGGAGATATCGATGAGCAGTTCTTC.

The chain links TRBV6-1 to TRBJ2-7; tentative D call: TRBD2 (5 bases). In germline, CDR1 is MNHNS, CDR2 SASEGT. The CDR3 is 14 residues long. V gave up 4 bases and J gave up 3 bases, with 13 bases separating them. DNA of the CDR3: TGTGCCAGCAGTGTGACGGGGTGGAACTACGAGCAGTACTTC. Its protein product is CASSVTGWNYEQYF.

The chain couples TRBV7-2 to TRBJ1-4; 7 bases fit TRBD1. Germline V gives CDR1 SGHTA, CDR2 FQGNSA. The CDR3 is 15 residues long. The ends lost 5 bases at V and 8 bases at J; junction bases unmatched: 11. CDR3: CASSPRTGRLEKLFF. In DNA, the CDR3 is TGTGCCAGCAGCCCCCGGACAGGAAGGTTGGAAAAACTGTTTTTT.

J is TRBJ1-2 and V is TRBV12-5; tentative D call: TRBD1 (6 bases). CDR1 is LGHNT and CDR2 is FRNRAP in the germline V gene. Trimming shortened V by 2 bases and J by 1 base, and 17 bases separated the two germline ends. This CDR3 spans 17 amino acids. CDR3 protein: CASGLPHKQDSNYGYTF. DNA for the CDR3: TGTGCTAGTGGTTTGCCCCATAAACAGGACAGTAACTATGGCTACACCTTC.

This chain connects TRBV6-6 to TRBJ1-6; D is undetermined. The CDR3 extends over 12 amino acids. CDR1 MNHNY and CDR2 SVGAGI come from the germline V gene (reference sequence). The V and J ends lost 2 bases and 9 bases respectively, with 5 bases between them. The CDR3 DNA is TGTGCCAGCAGTTACGGGGTTTCACCCCTCCACTTT. Protein: CASSYGVSPLHF.

The chain carries TRBV5-1 and TRBJ2-7; no reliable D call. Trimming removed 1 base at V and 3 bases at J, with 8 bases between. Per the germline V gene, CDR1 is SGHRS and CDR2 is YFSETQ. The CDR3 length is 13 residues. The DNA of the CDR3 is TGCGCCAGCAGCTTGAGGTTGGACTACGAGCAGTACTTC. Translated: CASSLRLDYEQYF.

The rearrangement uses TRBV7-6 and TRBJ2-2; no clear D gene. Germline CDR1 SGHVS, CDR2 FNYEAQ. V lost 2 bases and J 7 bases, leaving 8 bases between the germline ends. The CDR3 has 13 amino acids. The CDR3 reads CASSLSRHGELFF. The CDR3, as DNA: TGTGCCAGCAGCTTATCTCGGCACGGGGAGCTGTTTTTT.

Notes on this clone: An end of the junction differs from the germline gene, which may be a read error. This chain links TRBV7-7 with TRBJ2-5, with TRBD2 matching over 11 bases. The V gene's germline CDR1 is SSHAT and CDR2 FNYEAQ (reference sequence). This CDR3 contains 14 residues. For the CDR3, the DNA is TGTGCTAGCAGCACTAGCGGGGGTTACGAGACCCAGTACTTC. It codes for CASSTSGGYETQYF.

The chain employs TRBV18 and TRBJ2-5; weak D call: TRBD2 (5 bases). The germline gives CDR1 KGHSH, CDR2 LQKENI. Deletions cut 6 bases from V and 4 bases from J, with 27 bases between. This CDR3 has 18 residues. CDR3 protein: CASSRLNTGSVVVETQYF. The CDR3 DNA follows: TGTGCCAGCTCCCGCCTTAATACGGGATCAGTCGTCGTAGAGACCCAGTACTTC.

The chain carries TRBV7-2 and TRBJ1-2; D is unresolved. Trimming shortened V by 7 bases and J by 7 bases, and 13 bases separated the two germline ends. The CDR3 length is 12 residues. Germline V lookup: CDR1 SGHTA, CDR2 FQGNSA. CDR3 loop: CASTVLEAGYTF. The CDR3 DNA reads TGTGCCAGCACCGTCCTTGAGGCTGGCTACACCTTC.

J is TRBJ1-3 and V is TRBV7-3; D remains unclear. In germline, CDR1 is SGHTA, CDR2 FQGTGA. Trimming shortened V by 5 bases and J by 0 bases, and 8 bases separated the two germline ends. The CDR3 has 14 residues. In nucleotides, the CDR3 is TGTGCCAGCAGCCCCTCGAACTCTGGAAACACCATATATTTT. Protein sequence: CASSPSNSGNTIYF. Full variable domain (rest looked up from reference TRBV7-3 and TRBJ1-3): GAGVSQTPSNKVTEKGKYVELRCDPISGHTALYWYRQSLGQGPEFLIYFQGTGAADDSGLPNDRFFAVRPEGSVSTLKIQRTERGDSAVYLCASSPSNSGNTIYFGEGSWLTVV.

The rearrangement links TRBV6-5 to TRBJ1-3, with D possibly matching TRBD1 (6 bases). V was pared by 0 bases and J by 0 bases, with 6 bases between. The CDR3 is 15 amino acids. Per germline, CDR1 MNHEY and CDR2 SVGAGI. The DNA for the CDR3 is TGTGCCAGCAGTTACTCGGGACACTCTGGAAACACCATATATTTT. Encoded protein: CASSYSGHSGNTIYF.

J is TRBJ2-3 and V is TRBV30; a possible D gene is TRBD2 (6 bases). Per the germline V gene, CDR1 is GTSNPN and CDR2 is SVGIG (reference sequence). V was trimmed by 3 bases and J by 1 base, leaving 20 bases between them. This CDR3 comprises 17 residues. The CDR3 reads CAWSHDRERLGTDTQYF. CDR3 sequence (DNA): TGTGCCTGGAGCCACGACCGGGAGCGGCTCGGCACAGATACGCAGTATTTT.